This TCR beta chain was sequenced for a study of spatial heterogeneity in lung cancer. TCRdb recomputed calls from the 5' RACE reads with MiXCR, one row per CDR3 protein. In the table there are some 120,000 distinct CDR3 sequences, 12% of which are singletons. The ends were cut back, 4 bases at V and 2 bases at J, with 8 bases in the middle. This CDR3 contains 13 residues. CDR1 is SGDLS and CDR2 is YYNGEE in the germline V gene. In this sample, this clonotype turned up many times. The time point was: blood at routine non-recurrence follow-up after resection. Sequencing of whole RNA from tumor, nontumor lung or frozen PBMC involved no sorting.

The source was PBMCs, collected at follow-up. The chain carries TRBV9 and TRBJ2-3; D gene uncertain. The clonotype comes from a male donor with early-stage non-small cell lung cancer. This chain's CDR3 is CASSLSTTDTQYF. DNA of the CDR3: TGTGCCAGCAGCCTTTCGACCACAGATACGCAGTATTTT.